Described below is a single TCR beta chain sequence and its context. As yet, its antigen is unknown. The source of the sample is a study of blood T cells in healthy people across ages. Overall study results and limits: Diversity of TCR beta per million T cells declined in a roughly linear way with age. Researchers judged that diversity estimates from one million T cells fell short of true values.

Samples each yielded at least 5.5 micrograms of total RNA. The use of a sample-barcoded 5' primer and a J-beta primer mix characterized a second PCR of 7 to 11 cycles. A minimum of 2.5 million CDR3-containing paired-end reads was obtained for each sample. Via MiXCR, TCRdb re-called the 5' RACE reads, giving one row per CDR3 protein. The data contain fewer than 950,000 distinct CDR3 sequences, approximately 55% of them seen just once; the ten biggest clones take up roughly two fifths. There are 15 residues in the CDR3. The V segment lost 5 bases and the J segment 6 bases; nucleotides outside the gene matches: 8. Germline CDR1 DFQATT, CDR2 SNEGSKA (reference sequence).

The chain joins TRBV20-1 to TRBJ1-5; 12 nucleotides line up with TRBD1. Sequenced sample: blood. The sequence came from a man older than 75 in good health. The CDR3: CSAGRDRGLGQPQHF. Here the CDR3 DNA reads TGCAGTGCTGGAAGGGACAGGGGGCTCGGTCAGCCCCAGCATTTT.